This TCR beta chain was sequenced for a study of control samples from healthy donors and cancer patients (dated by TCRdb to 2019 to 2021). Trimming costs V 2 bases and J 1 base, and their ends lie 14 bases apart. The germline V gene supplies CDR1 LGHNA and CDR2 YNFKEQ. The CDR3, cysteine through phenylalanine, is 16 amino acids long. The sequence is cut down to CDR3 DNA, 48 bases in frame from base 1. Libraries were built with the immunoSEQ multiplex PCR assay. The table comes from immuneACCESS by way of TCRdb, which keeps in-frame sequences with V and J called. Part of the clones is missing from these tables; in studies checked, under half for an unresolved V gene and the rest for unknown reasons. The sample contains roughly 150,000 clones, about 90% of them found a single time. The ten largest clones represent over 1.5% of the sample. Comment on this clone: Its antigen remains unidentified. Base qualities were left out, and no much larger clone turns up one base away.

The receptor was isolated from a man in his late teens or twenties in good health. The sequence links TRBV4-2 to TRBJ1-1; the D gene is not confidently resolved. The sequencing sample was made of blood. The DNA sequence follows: TGTGCCAGCAGCCAACCATTAGTGGCCTCGAACACTGAAGCTTTCTTT. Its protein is CASSQPLVASNTEAFF.